A selection of T cell receptor beta chains follows, all from one sample in a study of blood T cell repertoires in COVID-19. Method: immunoSEQ multiplex PCR; TCRdb's copy keeps in-frame clones and lacks some. The sample includes roughly 240,000 clones, 86% seen only once; the top ten take 5.5% to 6.5%. Specimen: peripheral blood. Receptors originate from a woman of 80 years or more with COVID-19, enrolled during active disease. The CDR3 runs from the conserved cysteine through the conserved F or W. The D gene is left open where the match is weak. The size field is filled for only some rows; it gives once, few, many or a size class.

D	length	V	J	size	CDR3	DNA
NA	11	TRBV28	TRBJ2-3	NA	CASRLIDTQYF	TGTGCCAGCAGACTGATAGATACGCAGTATTTT
NA	14	TRBV7-9	TRBJ2-7	NA	CASSLAGQAYEQYF	TGTGCCAGCAGCTTAGCGGGCCAGGCCTACGAGCAGTACTTC
NA	11	TRBV12-3/TRBV12-4	TRBJ1-1	NA	CASSLGGEAFF	TGTGCCAGCAGTTTGGGGGGTGAAGCTTTCTTT
NA	13	TRBV5-4	TRBJ2-7	NA	CASSLTGSHEQYF	TGTGCCAGCAGCTTAACAGGGTCCCACGAGCAGTACTTC
NA	14	TRBV19	TRBJ2-7	NA	CASSMRQGSYEQYF	TGTGCCAGTAGTATGCGGCAGGGTAGCTACGAGCAGTACTTC
NA	19	TRBV10-2	TRBJ1-5	few	CASTDILGSNAYSNQPQHF	TGCGCCAGCACCGACATCTTGGGCAGCAATGCGTATAGCAATCAGCCCCAGCATTTT
TRBD2	14	TRBV4-1	TRBJ2-1	NA	CASSLRLAGNEQFF	TGCGCCAGCAGCCTACGACTAGCGGGGAATGAGCAGTTCTTC
NA	14	TRBV19	TRBJ1-6	NA	CASSPLGGARPLHF	TGTGCCAGTAGCCCCCTCGGAGGGGCGAGGCCCCTCCACTTT
NA	13	TRBV7-2	TRBJ1-1	NA	CASSPGLDTEAFF	TGTGCCAGCAGCCCGGGGTTAGACACTGAAGCTTTCTTT
NA	13	TRBV12-3/TRBV12-4	TRBJ1-6	NA	CASSSGNNSPLHF	TGTGCCAGCAGTTCGGGTAATAATTCACCCCTCCACTTT
NA	16	TRBV23-1	TRBJ1-2	NA	CASSVKGGMELGGYTF	TGCGCCAGCAGCGTCAAGGGGGGGATGGAATTAGGCGGCTACACCTTC
NA	17	TRBV6-1	TRBJ2-5	NA	CASSENSGPGYQETQYF	TGTGCCAGCAGTGAAAATAGCGGACCAGGATACCAAGAGACCCAGTACTTC
NA	15	TRBV11-2	TRBJ2-4	NA	CASSRGRGMENIQYF	TGTGCCAGCAGCCGTGGACGGGGGATGGAAAACATTCAGTACTTC
TRBD1	14	TRBV2	TRBJ1-4	NA	CASSRTGGTEKLFF	TGTGCCAGCAGTCGGACAGGGGGCACTGAAAAACTGTTTTTT
TRBD2	16	TRBV4-2	TRBJ2-5	few	CASSPAASGGEETQYF	TGTGCCAGCAGCCCAGCGGCTAGCGGGGGGGAGGAGACCCAGTACTTC
NA	11	TRBV12-3/TRBV12-4	TRBJ1-2	NA	CASSGSYGYTF	TGTGCCAGCAGCGGGAGCTATGGCTACACCTTC
NA	15	TRBV9	TRBJ1-1	NA	CASSVDQVLNTEAFF	TGTGCCAGCAGCGTAGATCAGGTCTTGAACACTGAAGCTTTCTTT
TRBD1	14	TRBV28	TRBJ1-2	NA	CASSGRGTGVFWTF	TGTGCCAGCAGTGGACGCGGGACAGGGGTGTTTTGGACCTTC
TRBD2	15	TRBV5-1	TRBJ2-1	NA	CASTAGGSSYNEQFF	TGCGCCAGCACAGCGGGGGGTTCTTCCTACAATGAGCAGTTCTTC
TRBD1	15	TRBV5-6	TRBJ2-5	NA	CASSQGVSYQETQYF	TGTGCCAGCAGCCAGGGGGTTTCGTACCAAGAGACCCAGTACTTC
TRBD1	17	TRBV18	TRBJ1-3	NA	CASSPPSGGYSGNTIYF	TGTGCCAGCTCACCACCGTCAGGGGGGTACTCTGGAAACACCATATATTTT
TRBD1	21	TRBV28	TRBJ1-3	once	CASTIPYPGGTFGDSGNTIYF	TGTGCCAGCACCATTCCTTACCCAGGGGGCACGTTCGGAGACTCTGGAAACACCATATATTTT
NA	12	TRBV28	TRBJ1-6	NA	CASGTPNSPLHF	TGTGCCAGCGGGACTCCTAATTCACCCCTCCACTTT
TRBD1	16	TRBV11-2	TRBJ1-6	NA	CASSLPGQGQNSPLHF	TGTGCCAGCAGCTTACCGGGACAGGGGCAAAATTCACCCCTCCACTTT
TRBD2	15	TRBV2	TRBJ2-1	once	CASGSGGSSYNEQFF	TGTGCCAGCGGTAGCGGGGGGAGCTCCTACAATGAGCAGTTCTTC
TRBD2	15	TRBV27	TRBJ2-1	NA	CASSLALGTSGGLFF	TGTGCCAGCAGTTTAGCTCTCGGGACTAGCGGGGGTCTGTTCTTC
TRBD2	11	TRBV6-4	TRBJ2-7	NA	CASGGGYEQYF	TGTGCCAGCGGCGGGGGCTACGAGCAGTACTTC
NA	18	TRBV9	TRBJ2-3	NA	CASTIPRAKRPSTDTQYF	TGTGCCAGCACCATACCCAGGGCTAAGCGACCCAGCACAGATACGCAGTATTTT